This TCR beta chain was identified in a study of blood T cells in healthy people across ages. Between the trimmed V and J ends, which lost 8 bases and 1 base, there was a span of 11 bases. This CDR3 is 14 amino acids long. The germline CDR1 and CDR2 sequences are MDHEN and SYDVKM. PCR was performed a second time for about 7 to 12 cycles using a sample-barcoded 5' primer and a J-beta primer mix. Each CDR3 protein is one row after TCRdb ran MiXCR on the 5' RACE reads. The data show 500,000 to 550,000 distinct CDR3 sequences, around 24% seen once. These data are also associated with another study on T cells of mothers and their children.

The chain combines TRBV28 with TRBJ2-2; either TRBD1 or TRBD2 may fit D (5 bases each). This TCR came from a boy younger than 18 in good health. What was sequenced was blood. The CDR3, as DNA: TGTGCCAGCCGTAGGGACGGGAACACCGGGGAGCTGTTTTTT. Its protein product is CASRRDGNTGELFF.